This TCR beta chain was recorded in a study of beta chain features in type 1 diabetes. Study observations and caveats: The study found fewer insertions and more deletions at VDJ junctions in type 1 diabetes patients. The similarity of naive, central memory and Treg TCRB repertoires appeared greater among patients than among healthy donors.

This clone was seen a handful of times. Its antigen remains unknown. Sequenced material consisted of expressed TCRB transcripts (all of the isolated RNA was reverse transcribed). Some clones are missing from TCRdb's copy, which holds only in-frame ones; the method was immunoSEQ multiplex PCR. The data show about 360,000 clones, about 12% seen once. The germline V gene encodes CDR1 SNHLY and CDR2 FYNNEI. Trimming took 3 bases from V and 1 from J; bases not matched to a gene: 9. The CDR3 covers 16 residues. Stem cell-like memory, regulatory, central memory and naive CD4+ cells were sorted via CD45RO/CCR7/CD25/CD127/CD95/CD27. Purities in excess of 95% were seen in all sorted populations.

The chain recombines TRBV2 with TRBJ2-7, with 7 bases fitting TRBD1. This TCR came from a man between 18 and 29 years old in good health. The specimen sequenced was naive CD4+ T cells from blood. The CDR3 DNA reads TGTGCCAGCAGTGATACAGGGGCGCTTAATTCCTACGAGCAGTACTTC. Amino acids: CASSDTGALNSYEQYF. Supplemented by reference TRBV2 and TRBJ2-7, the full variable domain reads EPEVTQTPSHQVTQMGQEVILRCVPISNHLYFYWYRQILGQKVEFLVSFYNNEISEKSEIFDDQFSVERPDGSNFTLKIRSTKLEDSAMYFCASSDTGALNSYEQYFGPGTRLTVT.